This entry lists 24 T cell receptor beta chains sequenced from one sample in a study of blood T cell repertoires in COVID-19. Clones were sequenced by immunoSEQ multiplex PCR, and TCRdb holds only the in-frame ones, with some missing. The sample consists of about 360,000 clones, approximately 91% of them appearing once. Sequencing was done on a sample of PBMCs or T cells enriched from blood (not recorded which). These TCRs come from a woman between 35 and 50 years old with acute COVID-19.

This chain links TRBV5-1 with TRBJ2-1, with TRBD1 identical over 9 bases. The CDR3 is 18 residues long. The ends lost 5 bases at V and 0 bases at J; junction bases unmatched: 12. Germline V gives CDR1 SGHRS, CDR2 YFSETQ. The CDR3 protein is CASSSSDRGAGSYNEQFF. The CDR3 DNA reads as TGCGCCAGCAGTTCCTCGGACAGGGGAGCGGGCTCCTACAATGAGCAGTTCTTC.

The chain links TRBV29-1 to TRBJ2-3, with 11 bases lining up with TRBD1. CDR3 size: 22 residues. Germline loops: CDR1 SQVTM, CDR2 ANQGSEA. The ends lost 3 bases at V and 2 bases at J; junction bases unmatched: 25. The CDR3 protein is CSVDEYAAAGTGGILVTDTQYF. CDR3 sequence (DNA): TGCAGCGTTGATGAGTATGCGGCCGCCGGGACAGGGGGAATCCTAGTCACAGATACGCAGTATTTT.

The chain carries TRBV6-5 and TRBJ2-7, with D perhaps matching TRBD1 (6 bases). V lost 2 bases to trimming and J lost 2 bases, with 13 bases between them. This CDR3 region has 15 residues. In germline, CDR1 is MNHEY, CDR2 SVGAGI. The CDR3 DNA reads TGTGCCAGCAGTTACAAAAAACAGGGTGCCTACGAGCAGTACTTC. It is translated as CASSYKKQGAYEQYF.

V gene TRBV20-1 combines with J gene TRBJ2-3; TRBD1 might be the D (5 bases). Trimming took 3 bases from V and 6 from J, leaving 16 bases between them. Per germline, CDR1 DFQATT and CDR2 SNEGSKA (reference sequence). The CDR3 is made up of 14 amino acids. This CDR3 reads CSASMTDAADTQYF. CDR3 in DNA: TGCAGTGCTAGTATGACAGACGCGGCGGATACGCAGTATTTT.

The chain has TRBV3-1 (or the pseudogene TRBV3-2) and TRBJ2-7; 9 bases agree with TRBD1. The germline V gene has CDR1 LGHDT and CDR2 YNNKEL (reference sequence). V dropped 4 bases and J dropped 0; count of bases not matched to a gene: 10. The CDR3 contains 17 residues. This CDR3 reads CASSPSDRGHYSYEQYF. The CDR3, as DNA: TGTGCCAGCAGCCCATCGGACAGGGGCCATTACTCCTACGAGCAGTACTTC.

This clone was detected only a few times. The chain combines TRBV5-1 with TRBJ1-3; D perhaps matches TRBD1 (6 bases). The CDR3 extends over 16 amino acids. The V end was cut by 1 base, the J end by 2 bases, with 13 bases between. CDR1 is SGHRS and CDR2 is YFSETQ in the germline V gene. The DNA for the CDR3 is TGCGCCAGCAGCTTGTCCCAGGGGATAGCTGGAAACACCATATATTTT. Its protein is CASSLSQGIAGNTIYF.

The chain employs TRBV6-1 and TRBJ2-2, with a weak D call TRBD2 (6 bases). The V end lost 3 bases, the J end lost 6 bases, and 14 bases lay between the germline ends. The CDR3 covers 15 residues. Germline-derived CDR1 and CDR2 are MNHNS and SASEGT. CDR3 nucleotide sequence: TGTGCCAGCAGTGAGCGGGGTAGAGCATCCGGGGAGCTGTTTTTT. It encodes CASSERGRASGELFF.

The chain couples TRBV27 to TRBJ1-6, with D perhaps TRBD1 (6 bases). CDR3 length: 14 residues. V lost 6 bases to trimming and J lost 4 bases, with 10 bases between them. CDR1 is MNHEY, CDR2 SMNVEV, per germline (reference sequence). As DNA, the CDR3 is TGTGCCAGCAGATCCACAGGGTATAATTCACCCCTCCACTTT. Encoded protein: CASRSTGYNSPLHF.

The chain has TRBV10-3 and TRBJ2-7, with 8 bases that match TRBD2. The CDR3 extends over 16 amino acids. The V and J ends lost 4 bases and 0 bases, in that order; junction bases with no gene match: 8. Looked up from germline, CDR1 is ENHRY and CDR2 is SYGVKD. As DNA, the CDR3 is TGTGCCATCAGTGTTGCGGGGGGCTTAAGCTCCTACGAGCAGTACTTC. This translates into CAISVAGGLSSYEQYF.

This chain connects TRBV7-9 to TRBJ1-1, with 8 bases lining up with TRBD1. V lost 4 bases, J lost 2 bases, and 6 bases stayed unmatched. Germline CDR1 reads SEHNR; CDR2 reads FQNEAQ (reference sequence). The CDR3 consists of 15 residues. The CDR3 is CASSSTGQGNTEAFF. CDR3 nucleotide sequence: TGTGCCAGCAGCTCGACTGGACAGGGAAACACTGAAGCTTTCTTT.

This chain connects TRBV3-1 (or the pseudogene TRBV3-2) to TRBJ2-5, with D possibly TRBD2 on 7 matching bases. V gave up 0 bases and J gave up 5 bases, with 13 bases separating them. Germline V gives CDR1 LGHDT, CDR2 YNNKEL (reference sequence). The CDR3 consists of 15 residues. CDR3 sequence: CASSQDAGAWETQYF. The CDR3 DNA is TGTGCCAGCAGCCAAGACGCGGGGGCGTGGGAGACCCAGTACTTC.

This chain links TRBV9 with TRBJ1-3; no firm D call. This CDR3 comprises 16 residues. Germline values: CDR1 SGDLS, CDR2 YYNGEE. Trimming left V 0 bases short and J 1 base short, with 11 bases between. The CDR3 nucleotides read TGTGCCAGCAGCGTAGATGAGGGATGGTCTGGAAACACCATATATTTT. Residues: CASSVDEGWSGNTIYF.

The CDR3 reads CASRPPGQGIYGYTF. CDR3 in DNA: TGTGCCAGCAGACCACCGGGACAGGGGATCTATGGCTACACCTTC. The chain joins TRBV11-2 to TRBJ1-2; 10 bases match TRBD1. The V segment lost 6 bases and the J segment 4 bases; nucleotides outside the gene matches: 8. The germline CDR1 and CDR2 sequences are SGHAT and FQNNGV. This CDR3 spans 15 amino acids.

V usage is TRBV3-1 (or the pseudogene TRBV3-2) and J usage is TRBJ2-3, with 9 bases identical to TRBD1. J lost 1 base, V lost 4 bases, and 3 bases had no gene match. Germline V CDR1 and CDR2: LGHDT, YNNKEL (reference sequence). The CDR3 loop spans 15 amino acids. CDR3 in DNA: TGTGCCAGCAGCCTTAGGACAGGGGGCACAGATACGCAGTATTTT. Amino acids: CASSLRTGGTDTQYF.

The chain recombines TRBV5-1 with TRBJ2-5; D might be TRBD2 (5 bases). This CDR3 has 15 amino acids. Trimming removed 0 bases at V and 5 bases at J, with 14 bases between. Germline CDR1 is SGHRS and CDR2 is YFSETQ. CDR3 in DNA: TGCGCCAGCAGCTTGGCACTAGGAGGTCGGGAGACCCAGTACTTC. It is translated as CASSLALGGRETQYF.

The chain combines TRBV5-6 with TRBJ1-2, with 9 bases that match TRBD1. The CDR3 covers 15 residues. J gave up 4 bases and V 2 bases, and 6 bases lay outside the gene matches. The germline CDR1 and CDR2 sequences are SGHDT and YYEEEE. The CDR3 coding sequence is TGTGCCAGCAGCTTCCCGGGACAGGGTGTCTATGGCTACACCTTC. Translation gives CASSFPGQGVYGYTF.

V is TRBV5-1 and J is TRBJ2-7, with D possibly being TRBD1 (5 bases). The CDR3 contains 14 residues. V shed 6 bases and J shed 2 bases, with 15 bases lying between them. CDR1 and CDR2 (germline): SGHRS, YFSETQ. CDR3 nucleotides: TGCGCCAGCAACCCGCCGGACATTCCCTACGAGCAGTACTTC. Its translation is CASNPPDIPYEQYF.

The V call is TRBV10-2, the J call TRBJ1-5, with a possible D match to TRBD1 (5 bases). The V and J ends lost 2 bases and 4 bases respectively, with 12 bases between them. The CDR3 sequence is 15 residues long. Germline V gene data show CDR1 as WSHSY and CDR2 as SAAADI. The CDR3 region is CASSEQWTTNQPQHF. Written as DNA, the CDR3 is TGCGCCAGCAGTGAGCAGTGGACAACTAATCAGCCCCAGCATTTT.

The V and J genes are TRBV3-1 (or the pseudogene TRBV3-2) and TRBJ1-4; a possible D gene is TRBD1 (6 bases). The germline gives CDR1 LGHDT, CDR2 YNNKEL (reference sequence). With 1 base removed from V and 6 bases from J, the gap between germline ends came to 12 bases. The CDR3 has 15 residues. CDR3 coding DNA: TGTGCCAGCAGCCAAGTTTTGCCAGGGGATGAAAAACTGTTTTTT. This gives the protein CASSQVLPGDEKLFF.

The rearrangement links TRBV7-2 to TRBJ1-2, with 8 bases lining up with TRBD1. The CDR3 totals 16 residues. J was trimmed by 3 bases and V by 0 bases; bases with no gene match: 6. Germline V gives CDR1 SGHTA, CDR2 FQGNSA. The CDR3 sequence: CASSLARQGADYGYTF. The CDR3 DNA sequence: TGTGCCAGCAGCTTAGCTCGGCAGGGGGCGGACTATGGCTACACCTTC.

The rearrangement uses TRBV30 and TRBJ2-3; 7 bases match TRBD1. Germline values: CDR1 GTSNPN, CDR2 SVGIG (reference sequence). The CDR3 runs to 12 residues. J was trimmed by 6 bases and V by 4 bases; bases with no gene match: 4. CDR3 residues: CAWKTGQDTQYF. The CDR3 region has the DNA TGTGCCTGGAAGACAGGGCAGGATACGCAGTATTTT. The full variable domain, in which reference TRBV30 and TRBJ2-3 provide the parts outside the CDR3, is SQTIHQWPATLVQPVGSPLSLECTVEGTSNPNLYWYRQAAGRGLQLLFYSVGIGQISSEVPQNLSASRPQDRQFILSSKKLLLSDSGFYLCAWKTGQDTQYFGPGTRLTVL.

The count of this clone is one. This rearrangement joins TRBV15 to TRBJ1-3, with TRBD1 as a possible D gene (6 bases). Trimming left V 1 base short and J 0 bases short, with 13 bases between. Germline CDR1 LNHNV, CDR2 YYDKDF (reference sequence). This CDR3 has 17 residues. In DNA form, the CDR3 reads TGTGCCACCAGCAGAGGCGAGGGGGTCTTCTCTGGAAACACCATATATTTT. Translated, it gives CATSRGEGVFSGNTIYF.

The chain has TRBV2 and TRBJ2-2, with D possibly matching TRBD1 (6 bases). Germline V gene sequence: CDR1 SNHLY, CDR2 FYNNEI. This CDR3 has 16 residues. V was shortened by 3 bases and J by 5 bases, with 16 bases between the two germline ends. The DNA of the CDR3 is TGTGCCAGCAGTGAGTCGCAGGGGTCGGGGACCGGGGAGCTGTTTTTT. Protein sequence: CASSESQGSGTGELFF. The whole variable domain, remainder taken from reference TRBV2 and TRBJ2-2, is EPEVTQTPSHQVTQMGQEVILRCVPISNHLYFYWYRQILGQKVEFLVSFYNNEISEKSEIFDDQFSVERPDGSNFTLKIRSTKLEDSAMYFCASSESQGSGTGELFFGEGSRLTVL.

This chain joins TRBV11-2 and TRBJ2-1, with a weak D call TRBD2 (6 bases). The ends were cut back, 5 bases at V and 7 bases at J, with 24 bases in the middle. Germline V gives CDR1 SGHAT, CDR2 FQNNGV. The CDR3 loop spans 17 amino acids. The CDR3 protein is CASSPRHRTEAGNEQFF. CDR3 nucleotides: TGTGCCAGCAGCCCAAGACACAGGACCGAGGCGGGGAATGAGCAGTTCTTC.